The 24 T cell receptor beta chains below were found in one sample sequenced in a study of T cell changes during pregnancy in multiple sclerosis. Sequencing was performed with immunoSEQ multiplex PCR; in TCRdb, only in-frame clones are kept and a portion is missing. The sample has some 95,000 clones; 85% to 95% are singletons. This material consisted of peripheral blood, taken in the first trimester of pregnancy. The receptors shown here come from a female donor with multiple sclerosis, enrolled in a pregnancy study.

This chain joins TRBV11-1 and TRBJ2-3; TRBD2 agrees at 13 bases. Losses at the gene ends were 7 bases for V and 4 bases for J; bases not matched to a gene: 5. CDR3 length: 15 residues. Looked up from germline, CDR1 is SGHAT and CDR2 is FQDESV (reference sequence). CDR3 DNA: TGTGCCAGCACCAGAACTAGCGGGAGGGCAGATACGCAGTATTTT. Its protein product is CASTRTSGRADTQYF.

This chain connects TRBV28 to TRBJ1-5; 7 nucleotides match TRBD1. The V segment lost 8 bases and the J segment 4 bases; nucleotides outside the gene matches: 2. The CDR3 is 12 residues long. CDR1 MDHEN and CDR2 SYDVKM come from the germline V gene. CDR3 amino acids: CASWTGNQPQHF. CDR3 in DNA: TGTGCCAGCTGGACAGGAAATCAGCCCCAGCATTTT.

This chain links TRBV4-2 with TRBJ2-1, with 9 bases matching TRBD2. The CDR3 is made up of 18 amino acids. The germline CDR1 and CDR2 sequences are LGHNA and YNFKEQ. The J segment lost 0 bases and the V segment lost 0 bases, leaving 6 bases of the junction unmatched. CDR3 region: CASSQEVLAGSSYNEQFF. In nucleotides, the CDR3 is TGTGCCAGCAGCCAAGAAGTCCTAGCGGGGAGCTCCTACAATGAGCAGTTCTTC.

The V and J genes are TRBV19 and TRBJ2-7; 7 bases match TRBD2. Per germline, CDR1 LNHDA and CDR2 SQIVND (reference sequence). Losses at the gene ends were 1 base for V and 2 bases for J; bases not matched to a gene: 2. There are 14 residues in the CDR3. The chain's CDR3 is CASSIVGTTYEQYF. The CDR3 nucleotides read TGTGCCAGTAGTATAGTAGGGACTACCTACGAGCAGTACTTC.

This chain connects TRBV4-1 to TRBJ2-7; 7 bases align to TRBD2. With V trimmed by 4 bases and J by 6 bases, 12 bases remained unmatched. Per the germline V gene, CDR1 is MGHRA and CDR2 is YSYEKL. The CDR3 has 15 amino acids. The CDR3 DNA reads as TGCGCCAGCAGCCTAATACCGGGACTAATCTCCGAGCAGTACTTC. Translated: CASSLIPGLISEQYF.

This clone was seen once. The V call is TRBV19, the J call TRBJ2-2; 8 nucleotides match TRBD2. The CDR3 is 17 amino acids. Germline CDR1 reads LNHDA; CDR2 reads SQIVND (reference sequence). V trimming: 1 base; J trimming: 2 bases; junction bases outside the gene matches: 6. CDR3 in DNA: TGTGCCAGTAGTATAGTCGGCCTAGCGGGTAACACCGGGGAGCTGTTTTTT. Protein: CASSIVGLAGNTGELFF.

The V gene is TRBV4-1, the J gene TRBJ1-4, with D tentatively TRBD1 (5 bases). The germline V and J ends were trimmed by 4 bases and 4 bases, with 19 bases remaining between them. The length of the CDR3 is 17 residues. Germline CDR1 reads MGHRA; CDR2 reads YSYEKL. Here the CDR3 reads CASSPGDGGRGNEKLFF. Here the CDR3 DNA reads TGCGCCAGCAGCCCGGGGGACGGGGGTAGGGGTAATGAAAAACTGTTTTTT.

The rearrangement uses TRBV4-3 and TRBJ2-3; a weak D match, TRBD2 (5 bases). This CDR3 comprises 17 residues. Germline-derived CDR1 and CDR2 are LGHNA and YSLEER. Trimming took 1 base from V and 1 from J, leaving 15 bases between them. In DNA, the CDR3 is TGCGCCAGCAGCCAAGGGTCGATTCATAGCGGCACAGATACGCAGTATTTT. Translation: CASSQGSIHSGTDTQYF.

The CDR3 protein is CASSIVPSGQETQYF. In DNA form, the CDR3 reads TGTGCCAGTAGTATTGTTCCTAGCGGACAAGAGACCCAGTACTTC. The chain employs TRBV19 and TRBJ2-5; 7 nucleotides align to TRBD2. The CDR3 consists of 15 residues. The V gene's germline CDR1 is LNHDA and CDR2 SQIVND (reference sequence). V was pared by 3 bases and J by 2 bases, with 6 bases of the junction left unmatched.

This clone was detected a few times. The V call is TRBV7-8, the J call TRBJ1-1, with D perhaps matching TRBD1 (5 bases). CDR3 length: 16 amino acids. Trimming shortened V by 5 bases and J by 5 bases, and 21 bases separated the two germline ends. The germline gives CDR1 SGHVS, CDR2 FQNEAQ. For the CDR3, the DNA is TGTGCCAGCAGCCCACTCCGAGCCCCGGGGGAGACTGAAGCTTTCTTT. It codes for CASSPLRAPGETEAFF.

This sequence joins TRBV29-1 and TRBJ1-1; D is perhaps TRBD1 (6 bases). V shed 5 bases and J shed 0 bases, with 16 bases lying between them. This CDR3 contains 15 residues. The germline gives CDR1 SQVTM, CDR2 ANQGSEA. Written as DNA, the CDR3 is TGCAGCGTTACAGCCGGACAGAGCTTGAACACTGAAGCTTTCTTT. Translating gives CSVTAGQSLNTEAFF.

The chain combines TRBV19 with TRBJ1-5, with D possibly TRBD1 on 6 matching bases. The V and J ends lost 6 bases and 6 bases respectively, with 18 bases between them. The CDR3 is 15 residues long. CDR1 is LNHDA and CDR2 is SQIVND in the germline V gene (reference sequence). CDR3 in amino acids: CASRYREGITQPQHF. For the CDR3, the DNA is TGTGCCAGTAGATACAGGGAGGGGATAACTCAGCCCCAGCATTTT.

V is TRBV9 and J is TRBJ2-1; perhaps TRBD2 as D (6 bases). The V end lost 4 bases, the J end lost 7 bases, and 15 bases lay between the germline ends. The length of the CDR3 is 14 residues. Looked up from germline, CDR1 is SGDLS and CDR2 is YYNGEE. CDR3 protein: CASSPRVGGNEQFF. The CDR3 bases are TGTGCCAGCAGCCCTAGAGTGGGGGGTAATGAGCAGTTCTTC.

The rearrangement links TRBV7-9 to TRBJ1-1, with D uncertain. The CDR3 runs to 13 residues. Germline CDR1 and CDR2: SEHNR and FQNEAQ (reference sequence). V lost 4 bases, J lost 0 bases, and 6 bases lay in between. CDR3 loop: CASSSNLNTEAFF. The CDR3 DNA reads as TGTGCCAGCAGCTCTAACCTGAACACTGAAGCTTTCTTT.

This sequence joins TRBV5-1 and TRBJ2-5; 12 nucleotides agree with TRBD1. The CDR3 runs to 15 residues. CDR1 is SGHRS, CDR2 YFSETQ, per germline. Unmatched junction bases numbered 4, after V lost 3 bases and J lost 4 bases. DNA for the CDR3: TGCGCCAGCAGCTGGGGGGACAGGGGGCCAGAGACCCAGTACTTC. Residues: CASSWGDRGPETQYF.

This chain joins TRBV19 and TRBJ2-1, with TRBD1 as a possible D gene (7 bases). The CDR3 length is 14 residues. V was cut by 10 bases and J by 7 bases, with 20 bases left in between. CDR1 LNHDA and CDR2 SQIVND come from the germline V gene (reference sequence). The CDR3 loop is CATSGGGEINEQFF. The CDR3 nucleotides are TGTGCCACTTCCGGAGGGGGCGAGATTAATGAGCAGTTCTTC. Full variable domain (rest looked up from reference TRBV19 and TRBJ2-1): DGGITQSPKYLFRKEGQNVTLSCEQNLNHDAMYWYRQDPGQGLRLIYYSQIVNDFQKGDIAEGYSVSREKKESFPLTVTSAQKNPTAFYLCATSGGGEINEQFFGPGTRLTVL.

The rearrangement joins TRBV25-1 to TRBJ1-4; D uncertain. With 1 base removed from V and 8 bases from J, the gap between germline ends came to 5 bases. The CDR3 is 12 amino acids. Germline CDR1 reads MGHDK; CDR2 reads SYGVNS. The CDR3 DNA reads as TGTGCCAGCAGTGAATGGAGCGAAAAACTGTTTTTT. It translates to CASSEWSEKLFF.

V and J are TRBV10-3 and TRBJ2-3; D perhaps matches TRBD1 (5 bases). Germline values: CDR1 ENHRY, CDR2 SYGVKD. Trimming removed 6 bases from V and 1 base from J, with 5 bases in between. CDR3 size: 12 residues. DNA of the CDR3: TGTGCCATCAGAGGGGGCACAGATACGCAGTATTTT. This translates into CAIRGGTDTQYF.

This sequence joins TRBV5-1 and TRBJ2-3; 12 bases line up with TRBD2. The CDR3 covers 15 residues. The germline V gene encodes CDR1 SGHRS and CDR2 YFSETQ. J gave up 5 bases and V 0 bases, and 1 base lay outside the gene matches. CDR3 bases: TGCGCCAGCAGCTTGGGGACTAGCGGGAAAGATACGCAGTATTTT. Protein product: CASSLGTSGKDTQYF.

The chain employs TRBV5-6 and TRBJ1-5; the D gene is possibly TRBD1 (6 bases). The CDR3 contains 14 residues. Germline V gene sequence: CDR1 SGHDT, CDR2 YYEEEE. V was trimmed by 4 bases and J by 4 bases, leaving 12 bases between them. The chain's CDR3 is CASSGGHPNQPQHF. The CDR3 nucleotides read TGTGCCAGCAGCGGGGGACACCCGAATCAGCCCCAGCATTTT.

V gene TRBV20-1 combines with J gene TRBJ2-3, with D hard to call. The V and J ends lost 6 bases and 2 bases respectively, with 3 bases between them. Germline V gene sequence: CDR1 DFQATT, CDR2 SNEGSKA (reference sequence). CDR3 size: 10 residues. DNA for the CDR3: TGCAGTGCGTACACAGATACGCAGTATTTT. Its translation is CSAYTDTQYF.

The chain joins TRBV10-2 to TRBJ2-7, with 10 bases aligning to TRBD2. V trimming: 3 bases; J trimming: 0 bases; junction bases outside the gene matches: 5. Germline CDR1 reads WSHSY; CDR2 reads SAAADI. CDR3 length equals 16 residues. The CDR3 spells CASSDPPSGGSYEQYF. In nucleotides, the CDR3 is TGCGCCAGCAGTGACCCACCTAGCGGGGGCTCCTACGAGCAGTACTTC.

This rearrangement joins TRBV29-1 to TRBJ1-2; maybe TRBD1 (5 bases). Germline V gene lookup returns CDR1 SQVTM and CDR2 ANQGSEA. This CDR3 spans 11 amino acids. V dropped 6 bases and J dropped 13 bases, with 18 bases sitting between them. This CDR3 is CSVASTGPRTF. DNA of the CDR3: TGCAGCGTGGCTAGTACAGGTCCGCGCACCTTC.

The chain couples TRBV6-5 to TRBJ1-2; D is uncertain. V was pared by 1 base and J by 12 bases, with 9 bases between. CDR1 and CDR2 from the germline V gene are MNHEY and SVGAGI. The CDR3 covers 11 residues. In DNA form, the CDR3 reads TGTGCCAGCAGTTACTTCGGGGAACACACCTTC. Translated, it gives CASSYFGEHTF.